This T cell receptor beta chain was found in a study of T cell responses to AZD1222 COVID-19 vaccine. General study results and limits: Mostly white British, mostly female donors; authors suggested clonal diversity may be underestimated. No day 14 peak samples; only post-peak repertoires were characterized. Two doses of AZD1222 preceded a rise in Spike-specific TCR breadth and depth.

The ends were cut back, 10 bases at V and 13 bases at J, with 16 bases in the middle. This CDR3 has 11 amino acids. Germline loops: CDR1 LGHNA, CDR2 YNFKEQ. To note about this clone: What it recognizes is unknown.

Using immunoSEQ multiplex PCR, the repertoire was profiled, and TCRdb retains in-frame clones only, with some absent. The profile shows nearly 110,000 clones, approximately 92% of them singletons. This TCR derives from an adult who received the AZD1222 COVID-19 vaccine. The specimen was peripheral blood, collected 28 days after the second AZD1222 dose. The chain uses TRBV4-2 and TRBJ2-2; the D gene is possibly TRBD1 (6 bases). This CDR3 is CATLTGSALFF. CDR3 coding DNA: TGTGCCACCCTTACAGGGTCGGCGCTGTTTTTT.